The clone carrying this TCR beta chain was recorded many times. The source of the sample is a study of T cells in Graves' hyperthyroidism and ophthalmopathy. Researchers amplified the TCR beta CDR3 regions from RNA transcripts. Initially, a first-round RT-PCR of the TCR CDR3 employed the HTBI primer set. TCRdb re-called the multiplex PCR reads with MiXCR, one entry per CDR3 protein. This table has fewer than 750,000 distinct CDR3 sequences, around 15% appearing once. Per the germline V gene, CDR1 is SGDLS and CDR2 is YYNGEE. This CDR3 is built from 13 residues. J lost 11 bases, V lost 0 bases, and 6 bases had no gene match. With duration under 3 months, ophthalmopathy was active: Clinical Activity Score at least 3, NOSPECS at least 4. Pregnant or lactating patients were excluded, as were those with uncontrolled infection or other autoimmune disease.

V gene TRBV9 combines with J gene TRBJ2-7, with 9 bases that match TRBD1. The sequencing input was blood. The receptor comes from a woman in her thirties or forties with Graves' ophthalmopathy. CDR3 nucleotides: TGTGCCAGCAGCGTAGGGGACAGGGCCCCCGAGTACTTC. It yields the protein CASSVGDRAPEYF.